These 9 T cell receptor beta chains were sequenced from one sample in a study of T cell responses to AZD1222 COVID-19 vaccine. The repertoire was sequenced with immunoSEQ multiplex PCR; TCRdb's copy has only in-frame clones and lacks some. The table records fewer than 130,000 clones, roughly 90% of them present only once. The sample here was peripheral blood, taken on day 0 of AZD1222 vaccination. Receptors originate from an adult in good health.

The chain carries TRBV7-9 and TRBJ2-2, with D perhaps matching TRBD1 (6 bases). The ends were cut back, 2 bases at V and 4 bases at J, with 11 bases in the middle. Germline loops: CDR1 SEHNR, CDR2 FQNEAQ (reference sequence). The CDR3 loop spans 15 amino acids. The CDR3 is CASSLLLGGTGELFF. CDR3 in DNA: TGTGCCAGCAGCTTACTATTAGGGGGCACCGGGGAGCTGTTTTTT.

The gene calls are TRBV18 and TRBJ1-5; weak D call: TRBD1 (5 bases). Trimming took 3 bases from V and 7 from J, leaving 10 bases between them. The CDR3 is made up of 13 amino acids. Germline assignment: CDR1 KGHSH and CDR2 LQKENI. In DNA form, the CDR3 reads TGTGCCAGCTCACCCTCGGAGGGGCAGCCCCAGCATTTT. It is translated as CASSPSEGQPQHF.

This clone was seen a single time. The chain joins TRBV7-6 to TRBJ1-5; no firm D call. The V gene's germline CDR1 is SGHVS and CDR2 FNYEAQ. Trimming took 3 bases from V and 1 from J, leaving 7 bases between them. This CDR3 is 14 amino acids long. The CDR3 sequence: CASSLYGSNQPQHF. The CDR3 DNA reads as TGTGCCAGCAGCTTGTACGGGAGCAATCAGCCCCAGCATTTT.

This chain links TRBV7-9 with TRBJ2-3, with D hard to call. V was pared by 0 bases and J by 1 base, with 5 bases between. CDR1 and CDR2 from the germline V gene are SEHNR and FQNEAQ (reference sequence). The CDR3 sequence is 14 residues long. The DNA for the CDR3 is TGTGCCAGCAGCTTAGCGGGTGGCACAGATACGCAGTATTTT. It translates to CASSLAGGTDTQYF.

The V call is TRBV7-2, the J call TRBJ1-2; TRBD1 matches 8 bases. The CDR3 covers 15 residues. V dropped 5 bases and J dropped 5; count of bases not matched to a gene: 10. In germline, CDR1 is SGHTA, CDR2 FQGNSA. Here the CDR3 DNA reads TGTGCCAGCAGCCCTGGACAGGGTTTTGGATATGGCTACACCTTC. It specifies CASSPGQGFGYGYTF.

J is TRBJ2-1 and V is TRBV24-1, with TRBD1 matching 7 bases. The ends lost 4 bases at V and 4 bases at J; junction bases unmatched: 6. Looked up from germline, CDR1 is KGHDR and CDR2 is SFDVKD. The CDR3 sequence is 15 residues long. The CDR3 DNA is TGTGCCACCAGTGAAACAGGGGTCTCGTACAATGAGCAGTTCTTC. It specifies CATSETGVSYNEQFF.

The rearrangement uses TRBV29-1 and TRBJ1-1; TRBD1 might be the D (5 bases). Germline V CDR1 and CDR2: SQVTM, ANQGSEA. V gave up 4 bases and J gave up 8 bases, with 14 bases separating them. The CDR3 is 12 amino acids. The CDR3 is CSVGQGYFEAFF. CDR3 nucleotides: TGCAGCGTTGGGCAGGGTTATTTCGAAGCTTTCTTT.

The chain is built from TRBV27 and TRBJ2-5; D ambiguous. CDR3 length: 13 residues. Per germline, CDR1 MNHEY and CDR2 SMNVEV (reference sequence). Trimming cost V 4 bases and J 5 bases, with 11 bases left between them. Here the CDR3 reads CASSSWVGETQYF. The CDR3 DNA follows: TGTGCCAGCAGTTCGTGGGTGGGGGAGACCCAGTACTTC.

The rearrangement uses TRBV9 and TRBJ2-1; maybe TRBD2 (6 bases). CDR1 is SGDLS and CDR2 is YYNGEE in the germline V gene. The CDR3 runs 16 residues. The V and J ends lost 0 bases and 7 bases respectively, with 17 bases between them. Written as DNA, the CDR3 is TGTGCCAGCAGCGTAGACACGGGAGTGTTGGGAAATGAGCAGTTCTTC. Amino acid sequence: CASSVDTGVLGNEQFF. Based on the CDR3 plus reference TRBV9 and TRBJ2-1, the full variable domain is DSGVTQTPKHLITATGQRVTLRCSPRSGDLSVYWYQQSLDQGLQFLIQYYNGEERAKGNILERFSAQQFPDLHSELNLSSLELGDSALYFCASSVDTGVLGNEQFFGPGTRLTVL.